The 3 T cell receptor beta chains given below trace back to one sample, sequenced in a study of early T cells in non-severe SARS-CoV-2 infection. TCRdb reprocessed the 5' RACE reads via MiXCR and lists one record per CDR3 protein. This sample has tens of thousands of distinct CDR3 sequences; more than 10% occur once, and the top ten carry 3.4%. Sequencing was done on a sample of whole blood. These receptors all stem from an adult who was a healthcare worker with PCR-confirmed SARS-CoV-2 infection or an uninfected control (not recorded which).

This clonotype was picked up a small number of times. Written as DNA, the CDR3 is TGTGCCAGCAGCTTAGTTTCCAACCCCTACGAGCAGTACTTC. This gives the protein CASSLVSNPYEQYF. V gene TRBV13 combines with J gene TRBJ2-7; D is ambiguous. This CDR3 has 14 amino acids. The V end lost 1 base, the J end lost 2 bases, and 9 bases lay between the germline ends. Germline V gene lookup returns CDR1 PRHDT and CDR2 FYEKMQ (reference sequence).

This clonotype was detected many times. The rearrangement joins TRBV20-1 to TRBJ1-1; D gene unclear. The CDR3 loop spans 12 amino acids. The V gene's germline CDR1 is DFQATT and CDR2 SNEGSKA (reference sequence). Trimming took 5 bases from V and 1 from J, leaving 8 bases between them. The chain's CDR3 is CSAPPGNTEAFF. CDR3 in DNA: TGCAGTGCTCCCCCCGGGAACACTGAAGCTTTCTTT.

This chain uses TRBV18 with TRBJ2-2, with D perhaps matching TRBD1 (5 bases). There are 14 residues in the CDR3. V lost 2 bases, J lost 3 bases, and 7 bases lay in between. In germline, CDR1 is KGHSH, CDR2 LQKENI. CDR3 coding DNA: TGTGCCAGCTCACCAGGACATCACACCGGGGAGCTGTTTTTT. It translates to CASSPGHHTGELFF.